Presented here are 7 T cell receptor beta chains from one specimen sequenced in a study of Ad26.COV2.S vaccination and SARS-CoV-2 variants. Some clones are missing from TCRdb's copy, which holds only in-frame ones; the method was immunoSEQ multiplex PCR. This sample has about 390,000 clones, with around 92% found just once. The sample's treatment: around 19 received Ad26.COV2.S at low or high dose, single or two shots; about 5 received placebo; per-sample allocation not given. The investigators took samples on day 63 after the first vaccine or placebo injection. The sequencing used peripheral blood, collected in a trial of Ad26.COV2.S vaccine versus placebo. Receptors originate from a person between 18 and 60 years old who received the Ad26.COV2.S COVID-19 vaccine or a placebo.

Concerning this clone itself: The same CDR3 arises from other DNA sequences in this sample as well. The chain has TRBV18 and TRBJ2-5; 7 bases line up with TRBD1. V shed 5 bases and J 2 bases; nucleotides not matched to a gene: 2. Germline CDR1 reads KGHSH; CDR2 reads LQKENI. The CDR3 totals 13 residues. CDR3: CASSSGQQETQYF. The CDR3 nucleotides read TGTGCCAGCTCATCGGGACAGCAAGAGACCCAGTACTTC.

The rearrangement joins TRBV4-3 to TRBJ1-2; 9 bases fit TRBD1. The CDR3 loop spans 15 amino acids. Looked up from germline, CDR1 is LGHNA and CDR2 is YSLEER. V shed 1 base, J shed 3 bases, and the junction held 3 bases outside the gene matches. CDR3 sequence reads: CASSQGTGGHYGYTF. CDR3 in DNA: TGCGCCAGCAGCCAAGGAACAGGGGGCCACTATGGCTACACCTTC.

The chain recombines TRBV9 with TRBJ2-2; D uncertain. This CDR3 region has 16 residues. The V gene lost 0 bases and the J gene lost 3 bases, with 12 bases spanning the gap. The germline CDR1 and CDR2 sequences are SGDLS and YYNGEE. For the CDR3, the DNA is TGTGCCAGCAGCGTAGGCGAGAGTTGGGACACCGGGGAGCTGTTTTTT. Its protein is CASSVGESWDTGELFF.

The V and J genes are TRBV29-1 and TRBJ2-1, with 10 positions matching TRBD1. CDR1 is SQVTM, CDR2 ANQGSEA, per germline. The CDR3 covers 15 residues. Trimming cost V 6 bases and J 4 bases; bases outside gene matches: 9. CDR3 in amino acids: CSVGLPGQGYNEQFF. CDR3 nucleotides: TGCAGCGTCGGACTTCCGGGACAGGGGTACAATGAGCAGTTCTTC.

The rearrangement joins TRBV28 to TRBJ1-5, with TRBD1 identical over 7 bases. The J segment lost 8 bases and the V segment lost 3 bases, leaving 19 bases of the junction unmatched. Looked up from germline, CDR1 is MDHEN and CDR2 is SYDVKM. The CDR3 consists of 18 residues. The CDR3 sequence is CASSFTDRVRARVKPQHF. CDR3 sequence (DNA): TGTGCCAGCAGTTTTACCGACAGGGTGAGGGCCCGAGTGAAGCCCCAGCATTTT.

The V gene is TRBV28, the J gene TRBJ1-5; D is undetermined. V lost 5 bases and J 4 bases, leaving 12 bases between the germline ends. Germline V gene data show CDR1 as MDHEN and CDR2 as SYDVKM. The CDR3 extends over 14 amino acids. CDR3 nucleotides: TGTGCCAGCAGTCTAGATCGGGGTAATCAGCCCCAGCATTTT. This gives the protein CASSLDRGNQPQHF.

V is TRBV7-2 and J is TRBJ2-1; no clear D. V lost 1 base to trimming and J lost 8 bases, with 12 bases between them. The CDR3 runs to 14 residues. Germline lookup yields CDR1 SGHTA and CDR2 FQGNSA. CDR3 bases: TGTGCCAGCAGCTTAGATGGGCCCCTCGATGAGCAGTTCTTC. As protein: CASSLDGPLDEQFF.